What follows are 20 T cell receptor beta chains derived from one specimen sequenced in a study of blood T cell repertoires in COVID-19 (dated by TCRdb to the early 2020s). Library preparation used the immunoSEQ multiplex PCR assay. TCRdb re-hosts the immuneACCESS table, in-frame sequences only. Its copies lack some clones; in the studies checked, an unresolved V gene accounts for under half of them, and the cause for the rest is not known. This sample holds more than 300,000 clones; about 93% were observed only once. Of the sample, 3% to 4% falls within the top ten clones. Sequencing was carried out using peripheral blood. These receptors all stem from a woman aged 18-29 years who had recovered from COVID-19.

This chain uses TRBV5-1 with TRBJ2-1; 8 bases are shared with TRBD2. This CDR3 has 15 residues. Germline V gene data show CDR1 as SGHRS and CDR2 as YFSETQ. V lost 0 bases, J lost 6 bases, and 5 bases stayed unmatched. CDR3 loop: CASSLEAGARNEQFF. CDR3 bases: TGCGCCAGCAGCTTGGAAGCGGGAGCCCGCAATGAGCAGTTCTTC. The full variable domain, its missing parts supplied by reference TRBV5-1 and TRBJ2-1, is KAGVTQTPRYLIKTRGQQVTLSCSPISGHRSVSWYQQTPGQGLQFLFEYFSETQRNKGNFPGRFSGRQFSNSRSEMNVSTLELGDSALYLCASSLEAGARNEQFFGPGTRLTVL.

The rearrangement uses TRBV24-1 and TRBJ2-5; unclear D gene. The germline V and J ends were trimmed by 1 base and 0 bases, with 5 bases remaining between them. The CDR3 runs 14 residues. Germline CDR1 is KGHDR and CDR2 is SFDVKD. The CDR3 protein is CATSDFPDQETQYF. The CDR3, as DNA: TGTGCCACCAGTGATTTTCCGGACCAAGAGACCCAGTACTTC.

The chain combines TRBV6-4 with TRBJ2-3; TRBD1 might be the D (5 bases). Trimming pared 6 bases from V and 1 base from J, leaving 17 bases between. This CDR3 contains 16 residues. Germline values: CDR1 MRHNA, CDR2 SNTAGT. CDR3 residues: CASSAERGWGTDTQYF. CDR3 bases: TGTGCCAGCAGCGCCGAAAGGGGATGGGGCACAGATACGCAGTATTTT.

The V call is TRBV3-1 (or the pseudogene TRBV3-2), the J call TRBJ2-5, with D maybe TRBD2 (5 bases). V dropped 3 bases and J dropped 1 base, with 18 bases sitting between them. The CDR3 extends over 17 amino acids. Germline V gene data show CDR1 as LGHDT and CDR2 as YNNKEL (reference sequence). The CDR3 bases are TGTGCCAGCAGCCAGACTCCCTCGGGGTGCGGCCAAGAGACCCAGTACTTC. The encoded protein is CASSQTPSGCGQETQYF.

The chain is built from TRBV19 and TRBJ1-5; tentatively, D is TRBD1 (5 bases). The CDR3 length is 17 residues. Trimming stripped 3 bases from V and 2 bases from J, with 17 bases between. The germline CDR1 and CDR2 sequences are LNHDA and SQIVND (reference sequence). CDR3 bases: TGTGCCAGTAGTATCACCCCTGGGGGGTACGGCAATCAGCCCCAGCATTTT. Translating it yields CASSITPGGYGNQPQHF.

This chain connects TRBV7-2 to TRBJ1-1; 10 nucleotides align to TRBD1. Losses at the gene ends were 3 bases for V and 6 bases for J; bases not matched to a gene: 4. The CDR3 covers 14 residues. Germline V gene lookup returns CDR1 SGHTA and CDR2 FQGNSA. Here the CDR3 reads CASSLTGTGAEAFF. The CDR3 bases are TGTGCCAGCAGCTTGACCGGGACAGGGGCTGAAGCTTTCTTT.

This sequence joins TRBV19 and TRBJ1-1; D call uncertain. CDR3 length: 15 amino acids. Trimming shortened V by 8 bases and J by 2 bases, and 18 bases separated the two germline ends. Germline CDR1 and CDR2: LNHDA and SQIVND (reference sequence). CDR3 DNA: TGTGCCAGTCGTTCCCAGGCCCCAATCAACACTGAAGCTTTCTTT. It encodes CASRSQAPINTEAFF.

This sequence joins TRBV5-6 and TRBJ2-7; 9 bases are a match to TRBD1. With V trimmed by 3 bases and J by 0 bases, 7 bases remained unmatched. This CDR3 contains 16 residues. In germline, CDR1 is SGHDT, CDR2 YYEEEE. CDR3 loop: CASSYRDRVSSYEQYV. CDR3 nucleotides: TGTGCCAGCAGCTACCGGGACAGGGTAAGCTCCTACGAGCAGTACGTC.

The J gene is TRBJ2-3, the V gene TRBV29-1; no reliable D call. The V end lost 5 bases, the J end lost 4 bases, and 16 bases lay between the germline ends. The CDR3 contains 14 residues. Germline CDR1 SQVTM, CDR2 ANQGSEA. CDR3 nucleotide sequence: TGCAGCGTTTCCCCGGGTGCCTCTTCAGATACGCAGTATTTT. Protein: CSVSPGASSDTQYF.

This chain uses TRBV12-5 with TRBJ2-7; TRBD2 agrees at 8 bases. In germline, CDR1 is LGHNT, CDR2 FRNRAP. CDR3 size: 13 residues. Trimming at V came to 5 bases and at J to 5 bases, leaving 5 bases not matched to a gene. The DNA for the CDR3 is TGTGCTAGTGGTCCGACGGGGGGGAACGAGCAGTACGTC. As protein: CASGPTGGNEQYV.

The V and J genes are TRBV21-1 and TRBJ1-2; TRBD1, the D gene given by the table, was not confirmed from the DNA. TRBV21-1 is recorded as a pseudogene. CDR3 length equals 14 residues. CDR3 residues: CASSKRGKDYGYTF. The CDR3 DNA is TGTGCCAGCAGCAAAAGGGGGAAGGATTATGGCTACACCTTC.

The sample holds one count of this clone. The chain joins TRBV5-1 to TRBJ2-5; weak D call: TRBD2 (5 bases). In germline, CDR1 is SGHRS, CDR2 YFSETQ. The CDR3 has 15 amino acids. With 0 bases removed from V and 0 bases from J, the gap between germline ends came to 9 bases. The CDR3 protein is CASSLVPGNQETQYF. The CDR3 coding sequence is TGCGCCAGCAGCTTGGTCCCGGGGAACCAAGAGACCCAGTACTTC. Full variable domain (missing parts from reference TRBV5-1 and TRBJ2-5): KAGVTQTPRYLIKTRGQQVTLSCSPISGHRSVSWYQQTPGQGLQFLFEYFSETQRNKGNFPGRFSGRQFSNSRSEMNVSTLELGDSALYLCASSLVPGNQETQYFGPGTRLLVL.

CDR3 sequence (DNA): TGTGCCAGCACGGACTTAAACACCATATATTTT. Translating gives CASTDLNTIYF. The chain carries TRBV6-5 and TRBJ1-3; D is unclear. The CDR3 is 11 amino acids. V lost 7 bases to trimming and J lost 6 bases, with 7 bases between them. Germline V CDR1 and CDR2: MNHEY, SVGAGI.

This clone showed up just once. CDR3 bases: TGTGCCAGCTCACCACCGGGGGGGCCCCTAAATGAAAAACTGTTTTTT. Residues: CASSPPGGPLNEKLFF. J is TRBJ1-4 and V is TRBV18; D may be TRBD1 (6 bases). V lost 0 bases and J 5 bases, leaving 13 bases between the germline ends. Germline assignment: CDR1 KGHSH and CDR2 LQKENI. The CDR3 spans 16 residues. Supplemented by reference TRBV18 and TRBJ1-4, the full variable domain reads NAGVMQNPRHLVRRRGQEARLRCSPMKGHSHVYWYRQLPEEGLKFMVYLQKENIIDESGMPKERFSAEFPKEGPSILRIQQVVRGDSAAYFCASSPPGGPLNEKLFFGSGTQLSVL.

Here the CDR3 DNA reads TGCGCCAGCAGCCAAGAGCAGGGTCAGCCCCAGCATTTT. It specifies CASSQEQGQPQHF. The rearrangement links TRBV4-3 to TRBJ1-5; tentative D call: TRBD1 (5 bases). The germline CDR1 and CDR2 sequences are LGHNA and YSLEER. V shed 0 bases and J shed 6 bases, with 6 bases lying between them. The CDR3 covers 13 residues.

This chain connects TRBV7-2 to TRBJ2-1; 11 bases line up with TRBD2. This CDR3 spans 19 amino acids. From germline, CDR1 is SGHTA and CDR2 FQGNSA. V lost 5 bases, J lost 1 base, and 13 bases stayed unmatched. The CDR3 here is CASSLHHTSGSLSYNEQFF. The CDR3 region has the DNA TGTGCCAGCAGCCTCCACCACACTAGCGGGAGTTTGTCCTACAATGAGCAGTTCTTC. Using reference TRBV7-2 and TRBJ2-1 for the parts outside the CDR3, the full variable domain is GAGVSQSPSNKVTEKGKDVELRCDPISGHTALYWYRQSLGQGLEFLIYFQGNSAPDKSGLPSDRFSAERTGGSVSTLTIQRTQQEDSAVYLCASSLHHTSGSLSYNEQFFGPGTRLTVL.

The CDR3 nucleotides read TGTGCCAGCAGCCCACCCTTAGCGTCCAGCTCCTACAATGAGCAGTTCTTC. As protein: CASSPPLASSSYNEQFF. The chain employs TRBV7-7 and TRBJ2-1, with D perhaps TRBD2 (5 bases). CDR3 length: 17 residues. Trimming took off 5 bases at V and 0 bases at J, with 17 bases between the two ends. Germline lookup yields CDR1 SSHAT and CDR2 FNYEAQ (reference sequence). The variable domain in full, with the rest retrieved from reference TRBV7-7 and TRBJ2-1, is GAGVSQSPRYKVTKRGQDVTLRCDPISSHATLYWYQQALGQGPEFLTYFNYEAQPDKSGLPSDRFSAERPEGSISTLTIQRTEQRDSAMYRCASSPPLASSSYNEQFFGPGTRLTVL.

V usage is TRBV24-1 and J usage is TRBJ1-2; 7 bases align to TRBD1. The junction had 8 bases not matched to a gene; V was cut back by 8 bases and J by 6 bases. The germline gives CDR1 KGHDR, CDR2 SFDVKD. The CDR3 extends over 13 amino acids. CDR3 sequence: CATNQQGNDGYTF. Written as DNA, the CDR3 is TGTGCCACCAATCAACAGGGGAACGATGGCTACACCTTC.

The CDR3 region is CASTTGPGAFF. The DNA for the CDR3 is TGTGCCAGCACCACAGGTCCCGGAGCTTTCTTT. J is TRBJ1-1 and V is TRBV2; D possibly corresponds to TRBD1 (5 bases). Trimming pared 7 bases from V and 10 bases from J, leaving 13 bases between. Germline V CDR1 and CDR2: SNHLY, FYNNEI. This CDR3 region has 11 residues.

CDR3 sequence reads: CASSSQKDSEVYNEQFF. CDR3 sequence (DNA): TGTGCCAGCAGCTCTCAAAAGGACAGTGAGGTCTACAATGAGCAGTTCTTC. This chain joins TRBV21-1 and TRBJ2-1; the D segment call TRBD1 is taken from the table without a DNA check. TRBV21-1 is an annotated pseudogene. The CDR3 contains 17 residues.